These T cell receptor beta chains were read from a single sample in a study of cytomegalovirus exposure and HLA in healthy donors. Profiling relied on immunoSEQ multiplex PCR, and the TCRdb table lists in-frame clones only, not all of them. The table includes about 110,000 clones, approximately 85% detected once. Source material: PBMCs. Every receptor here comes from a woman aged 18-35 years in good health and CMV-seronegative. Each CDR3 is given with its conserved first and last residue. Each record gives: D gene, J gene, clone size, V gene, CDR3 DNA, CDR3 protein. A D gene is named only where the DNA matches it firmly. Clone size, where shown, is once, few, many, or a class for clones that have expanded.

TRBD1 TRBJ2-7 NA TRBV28 TGTGCCAGCAGCTCCCGGACAGGGGACCACGAGCAGTACTTC CASSSRTGDHEQYF
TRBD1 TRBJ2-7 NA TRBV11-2 TGTGCCAGCAGCGCAGTATTCGGACAGGGGGCCTACGAGCAGTACTTC CASSAVFGQGAYEQYF
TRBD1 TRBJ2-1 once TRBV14 TGTGCCAGCAGCCAAATCCGACAGGGGGTACATGAGCAGTTCTTC CASSQIRQGVHEQFF
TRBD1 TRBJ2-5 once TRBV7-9 TGTGCCAGCAGCTTAACAGGGGCCGGGGAGACCCAGTACTTC CASSLTGAGETQYF
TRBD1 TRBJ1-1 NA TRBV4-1 TGCGCCAGCAGCCAAGGGGGACAGGGGAACACTGAAGCTTTCTTT CASSQGGQGNTEAFF
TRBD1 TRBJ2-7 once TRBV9 TGTGCCAGCAGTGTCGCCGGGACAGGGATATACGAGCAGTACTTC CASSVAGTGIYEQYF
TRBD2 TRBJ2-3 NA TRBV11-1 TGTGCCAGCAGCTCCCCCCGGGCACTAGCGGGGCAAGATACGCAGTATTTT CASSSPRALAGQDTQYF
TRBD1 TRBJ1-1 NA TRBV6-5 TGTGCCAGCAGTTACGGGACAGCTGAAGCTTTCTTT CASSYGTAEAFF
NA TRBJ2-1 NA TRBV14 TGTGCCAGCAGCATCAGACTAGAGAAAATATACAATGAGCAGTTCTTC CASSIRLEKIYNEQFF
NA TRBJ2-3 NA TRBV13 TGTGCCAGCAGCTTCGGCACAGATACGCAGTATTTT CASSFGTDTQYF
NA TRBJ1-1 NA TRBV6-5 TGTGCCAGCAGTTCCCCCGCAGGGGAGTTCACTGAAGCTTTCTTT CASSSPAGEFTEAFF
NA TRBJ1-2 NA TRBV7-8 TGTGCCAGCAGCTCCAAGAGCGACAGGTCCTATGGCTACACCTTC CASSSKSDRSYGYTF
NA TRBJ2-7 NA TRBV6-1 TGTGCCAGCACCTTACAGGGAAAGCAGTACTTC CASTLQGKQYF
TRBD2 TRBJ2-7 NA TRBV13 TGTGCCAGCAGCTTAGGAGGGAGGGCTTACGAGCAGTACTTC CASSLGGRAYEQYF
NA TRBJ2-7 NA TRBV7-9 TGTGCCAGCAGTCCTCGTTGGGGGGGGCCTCACGACTACGAGCAGTACTTC CASSPRWGGPHDYEQYF
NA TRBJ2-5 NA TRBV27 TGTGCCAGCAGTCTGGGTTACACTCGGGCCCAGTACTTC CASSLGYTRAQYF
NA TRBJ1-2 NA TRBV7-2 TGTGCCAGCAGCTACGACCGCGACGAGGGCTATGGCTACACCTTC CASSYDRDEGYGYTF
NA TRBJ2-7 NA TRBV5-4 TGTGCCAGCAGCTTGGGAGGGGGATCCTACGAGCAGTACTTC CASSLGGGSYEQYF
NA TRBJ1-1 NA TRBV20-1 TGCAGTGCCCTAGGGGCTGAAGCTTTCTTT CSALGAEAFF
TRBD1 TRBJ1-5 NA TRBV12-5 TGTGCTAGTGGTGTACCGGGACAGGGACAGCCCCAGCATTTT CASGVPGQGQPQHF
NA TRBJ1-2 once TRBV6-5 TGTGCCAGCAGTCCGGGAAGATATGGCTACACCTTC CASSPGRYGYTF
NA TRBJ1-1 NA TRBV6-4 TGTGCCAGCAGTGCTGGGGCTCGGACTGAAGCTTTCTTT CASSAGARTEAFF
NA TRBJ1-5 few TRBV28 TGTGCCAGCAACTGGTTTTCTCAGCCCCAGCATTTT CASNWFSQPQHF
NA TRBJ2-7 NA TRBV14 TGTGCCAGCAGCCATTTTCCCCCCCAACATGGAGGAGACGAGCAGTACTTC CASSHFPPQHGGDEQYF